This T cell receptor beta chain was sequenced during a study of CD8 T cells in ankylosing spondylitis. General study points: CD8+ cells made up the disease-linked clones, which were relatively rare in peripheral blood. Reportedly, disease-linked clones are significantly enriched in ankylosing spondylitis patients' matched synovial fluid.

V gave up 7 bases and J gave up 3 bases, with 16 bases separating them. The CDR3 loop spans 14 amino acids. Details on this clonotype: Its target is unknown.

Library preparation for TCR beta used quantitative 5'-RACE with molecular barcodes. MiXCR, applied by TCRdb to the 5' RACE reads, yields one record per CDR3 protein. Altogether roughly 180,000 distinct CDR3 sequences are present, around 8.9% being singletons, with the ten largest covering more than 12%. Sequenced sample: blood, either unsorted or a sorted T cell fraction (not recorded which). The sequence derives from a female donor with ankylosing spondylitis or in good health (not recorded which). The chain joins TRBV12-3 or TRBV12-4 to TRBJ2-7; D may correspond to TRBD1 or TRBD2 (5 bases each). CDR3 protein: CASTAVGAHYEQYF. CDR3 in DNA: TGTGCCAGCACCGCCGTCGGGGCCCACTACGAGCAGTACTTC.